This T cell receptor (beta chain) was sequenced in a study of T cell repertoires in cytomegalovirus infection. Study as a whole: Researchers turned to recently identified HLA-C-restricted CMV epitopes as well as well-studied HLA-B-restricted ones.

TCRdb re-derived calls from the reads in MiXCR, one entry per CDR3 protein. There are 750,000 to 950,000 distinct CDR3 sequences in the sample; almost 30% occur only once, and approximately 14% lies in the top ten. In this sample, this clonotype turned up a few times. Antigen unknown. The V gene's germline CDR1 is MNHEY and CDR2 SVGEGT. The CDR3 is 15 residues long. Trimming pared 4 bases from V and 4 bases from J, leaving 13 bases between. This chain joins TRBV6-2 or TRBV6-3 and TRBJ2-2; D may be TRBD1 (6 bases). This receptor was obtained from a human donor in good health (CMV status not recorded). Some clones in this sample may be carry-over from other donors' samples. The sequences come from cultured CD8+ T cells from PBMCs, collected from culture after CMV antigen stimulation. The CDR3 protein is CASSCHRVFTGELFF. The DNA of the CDR3 is TGTGCCAGCAGTTGCCACAGGGTTTTCACCGGGGAGCTGTTTTTT.